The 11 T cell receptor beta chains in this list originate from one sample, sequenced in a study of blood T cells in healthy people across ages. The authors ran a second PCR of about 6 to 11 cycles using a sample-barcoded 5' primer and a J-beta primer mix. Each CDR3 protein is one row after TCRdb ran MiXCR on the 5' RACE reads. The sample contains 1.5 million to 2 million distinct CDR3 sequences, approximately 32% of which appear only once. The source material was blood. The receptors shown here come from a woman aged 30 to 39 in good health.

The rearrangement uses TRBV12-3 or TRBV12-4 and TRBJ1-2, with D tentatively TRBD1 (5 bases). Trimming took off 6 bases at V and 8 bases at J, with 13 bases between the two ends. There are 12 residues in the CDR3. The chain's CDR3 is CASRQGPGGYTF. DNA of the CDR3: TGTGCCAGCAGGCAGGGTCCTGGGGGCTACACCTTC.

The DNA for the CDR3 is TGCGCCAGCAGCCAAGTGGGGGCAGCGGGCCACAATGGCTACACCTTC. Its translation is CASSQVGAAGHNGYTF. The V gene is TRBV4-1, the J gene TRBJ1-2, with a tentative D call TRBD1 (6 bases). Trimming cost V 1 base and J 6 bases, with 18 bases left between them. Germline V CDR1 and CDR2: MGHRA, YSYEKL. The CDR3 sequence is 16 residues long.

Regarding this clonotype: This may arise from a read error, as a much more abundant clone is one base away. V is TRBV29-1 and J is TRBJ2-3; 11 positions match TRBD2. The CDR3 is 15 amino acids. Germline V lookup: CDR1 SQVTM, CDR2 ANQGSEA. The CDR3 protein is CSVTGTSGPTGTQYF. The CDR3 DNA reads TGCAGCGTGACCGGGACTAGCGGACCCACAGGTACGCAGTATTTT.

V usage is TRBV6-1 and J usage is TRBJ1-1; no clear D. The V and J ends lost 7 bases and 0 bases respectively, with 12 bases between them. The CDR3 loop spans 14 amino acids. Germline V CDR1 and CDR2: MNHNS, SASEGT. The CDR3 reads CASISENLNTEAFF. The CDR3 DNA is TGTGCCAGCATATCGGAGAACCTGAACACTGAAGCTTTCTTT.

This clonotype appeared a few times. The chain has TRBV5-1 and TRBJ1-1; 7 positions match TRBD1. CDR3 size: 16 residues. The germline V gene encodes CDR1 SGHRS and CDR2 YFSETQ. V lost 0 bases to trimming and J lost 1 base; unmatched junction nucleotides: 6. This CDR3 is CASSLEGAPSNTEAFF. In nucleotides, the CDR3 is TGCGCCAGCAGCTTGGAGGGGGCCCCGTCGAACACTGAAGCTTTCTTT.

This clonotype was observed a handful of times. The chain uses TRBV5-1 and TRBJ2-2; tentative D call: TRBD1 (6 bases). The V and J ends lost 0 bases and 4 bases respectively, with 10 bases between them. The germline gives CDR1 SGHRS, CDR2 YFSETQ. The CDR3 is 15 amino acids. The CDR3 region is CASSLGTVPTGELFF. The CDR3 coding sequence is TGCGCCAGCAGCTTGGGGACAGTACCCACCGGGGAGCTGTTTTTT.

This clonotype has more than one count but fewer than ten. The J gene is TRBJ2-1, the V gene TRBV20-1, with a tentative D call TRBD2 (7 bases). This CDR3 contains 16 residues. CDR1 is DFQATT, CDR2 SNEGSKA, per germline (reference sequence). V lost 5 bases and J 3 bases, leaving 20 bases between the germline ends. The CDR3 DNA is TGCAGTGCTGGGGGGCATGGCGGGAGAAACTACAATGAGCAGTTCTTC. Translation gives CSAGGHGGRNYNEQFF.

CDR3 DNA sequence: TGTGCCAGCAGTTTATACGGGGCTCTTACCTACGAGCAGTACTTC. Residues: CASSLYGALTYEQYF. The chain recombines TRBV12-3 or TRBV12-4 with TRBJ2-7, with D perhaps TRBD1 or TRBD2 (5 bases each). With 2 bases removed from V and 2 bases from J, the gap between germline ends came to 13 bases. The CDR3 spans 15 residues.

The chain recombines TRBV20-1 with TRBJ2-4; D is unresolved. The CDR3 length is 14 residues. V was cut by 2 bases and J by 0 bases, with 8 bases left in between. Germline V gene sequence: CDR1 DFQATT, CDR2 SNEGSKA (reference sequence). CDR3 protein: CSARSGIAKNIQYF. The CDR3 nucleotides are TGCAGTGCTAGAAGTGGAATAGCCAAAAACATTCAGTACTTC.

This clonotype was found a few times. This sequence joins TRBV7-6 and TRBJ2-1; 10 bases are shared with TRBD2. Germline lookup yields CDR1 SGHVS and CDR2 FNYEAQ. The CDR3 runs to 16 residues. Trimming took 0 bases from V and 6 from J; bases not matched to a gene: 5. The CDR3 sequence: CASSLAVIAGGNEQFF. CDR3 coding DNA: TGTGCCAGCAGCTTAGCGGTCATAGCGGGGGGCAATGAGCAGTTCTTC. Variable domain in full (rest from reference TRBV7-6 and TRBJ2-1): GAGVSQSPRYKVTKRGQDVALRCDPISGHVSLYWYRQALGQGPEFLTYFNYEAQQDKSGLPNDRFSAERPEGSISTLTIQRTEQRDSAMYRCASSLAVIAGGNEQFFGPGTRLTVL.

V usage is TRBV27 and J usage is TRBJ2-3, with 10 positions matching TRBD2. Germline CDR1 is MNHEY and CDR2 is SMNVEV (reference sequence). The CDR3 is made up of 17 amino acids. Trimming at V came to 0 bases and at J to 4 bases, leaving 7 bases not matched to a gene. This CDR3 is CASSLSFKREGSDTQYF. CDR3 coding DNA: TGTGCCAGCAGTTTATCGTTCAAGCGGGAGGGATCAGATACGCAGTATTTT.